The clone carrying this TCR beta chain was found many times. Antigen: not known. TCRbeta libraries were built with three rounds of nested PCR, modified from ARM-PCR. From the multiplex PCR reads, TCRdb called clonotypes with MiXCR, one entry per CDR3 protein. The sample carries approximately 100,000 distinct CDR3 sequences, approximately 71% recorded once. The CDR3 totals 14 residues. Germline V CDR1 and CDR2: SGHDN, FVKESK. V was shortened by 3 bases and J by 5 bases, with 13 bases between the two germline ends. This sample was included in a study of tumor and adjacent non-tumor tissue in lung cancer. Study at large: There were 11 to 12 adenocarcinoma, a couple of squamous cell carcinoma and 1 small cell lung cancer cases. Study-level points and caveats: Top 100 clones took a larger repertoire share in normal lung. Higher tumor TCR diversity was associated with shorter survival.

The template was RNA from unsorted bulk tissue. Newly diagnosed lung cancer patients had thoracic surgery in China, August–late 2014, without prior chemotherapy. The receptor comes from a woman aged 55-75 years with non-small cell lung cancer. The chain joins TRBV14 to TRBJ2-5, with D perhaps assigned TRBD1 or TRBD2 (5 bases each). The sample was lung tumor tissue. CDR3 sequence: CASSQWEGTETQYF. The CDR3 DNA sequence: TGTGCCAGCAGCCAGTGGGAAGGGACGGAGACCCAGTACTTC.